This TCR beta chain was identified in a study of cytomegalovirus exposure and HLA in healthy donors. V gave up 2 bases and J gave up 1 base, with 9 bases separating them. The CDR3 has 14 amino acids. CDR1 is MNHEY and CDR2 is SMNVEV in the germline V gene (reference sequence). This clone was detected only a few times. Its antigen is undetermined. Primers: 60 Vbeta forward and 13 Jbeta reverse. Libraries were prepared by immunoSEQ multiplex PCR; TCRdb keeps only in-frame clonotypes and omits some of them. The data contain 95,000 to 150,000 clones, 73% of them seen just once; the ten biggest clones take up around 4%. Study outcomes and limitations: Because they were indistinguishable, some V segments, including TRBV6-2 and TRBV6-3, were excluded. HLA allele associations emerged for around 15,000 TCR beta sequences in a later analysis, at 0.05 false discovery rate. With further analysis later on, most CMV-associated TCR beta chains appeared HLA-restricted. Being productive about 90% or about 30% of the time was typical of most TCR beta V segments in an earlier analysis.

Sequencing was done on a sample of PBMCs. The clonotype was recovered from a woman in her thirties or forties in good health and CMV-seronegative. V and J are TRBV27 and TRBJ2-7; tentatively, D is TRBD2 (5 bases). The CDR3 region has the DNA TGTGCCAGCAGTTTAAGCGGCCAGTCCTACGAGCAGTACTTC. The encoded protein is CASSLSGQSYEQYF.